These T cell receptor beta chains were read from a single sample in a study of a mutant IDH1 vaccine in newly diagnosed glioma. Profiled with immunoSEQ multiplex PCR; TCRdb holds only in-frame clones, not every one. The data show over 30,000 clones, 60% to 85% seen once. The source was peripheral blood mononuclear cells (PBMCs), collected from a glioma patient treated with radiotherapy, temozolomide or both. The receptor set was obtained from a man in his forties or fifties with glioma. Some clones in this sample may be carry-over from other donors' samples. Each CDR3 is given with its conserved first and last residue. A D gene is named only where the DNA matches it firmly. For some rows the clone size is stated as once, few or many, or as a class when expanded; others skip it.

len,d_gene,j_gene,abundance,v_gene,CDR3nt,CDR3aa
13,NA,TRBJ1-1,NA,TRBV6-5,TGTGCCAGCAGTTCCGGACGGAGGGAGTTGGCTTTCTTT,CASSSGRRELAFF
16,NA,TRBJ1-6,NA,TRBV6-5,TGTGCCAGCAGTTACTCTCACCGGACAGCAAATTCACCCCTCCACTTT,CASSYSHRTANSPLHF
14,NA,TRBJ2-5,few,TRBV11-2,TGTGCCAGCAGCTTAGCCGCAGGGGAAGAGACCCAGTACTTC,CASSLAAGEETQYF
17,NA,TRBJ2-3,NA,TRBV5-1,TGCGCCAGCAGCTTGGGGACGTGGGGAACTAGCACAGATACGCAGTATTTT,CASSLGTWGTSTDTQYF
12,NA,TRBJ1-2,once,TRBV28,TGTGCCAGCAGTCCTGTCTCCGGCGGCTACACCTTC,CASSPVSGGYTF
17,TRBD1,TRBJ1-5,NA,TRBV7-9,TGTGCCAGCAGCTTTACTCCACAAGGACAGGTCAGTCAGCCCCAGCATTTT,CASSFTPQGQVSQPQHF
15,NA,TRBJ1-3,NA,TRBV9,TGTGCCAGCAGCGTCAAAGGGTCCTCTGGAAACACCATATATTTT,CASSVKGSSGNTIYF
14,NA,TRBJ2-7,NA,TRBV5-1,TGCGCCAGCAGAGGGGGGTCGGGGAGGGGCGAGCAGTACTTC,CASRGGSGRGEQYF
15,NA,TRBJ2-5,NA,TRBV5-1,TGCGCCAGCAGCTTTGGGGGTGGGAATCGTGAGACCCAGTACTTC,CASSFGGGNRETQYF
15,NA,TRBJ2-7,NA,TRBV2,TGTGCCAGCGACAGTGTCACAACACTCTCCTACGAGCAGTACTTC,CASDSVTTLSYEQYF
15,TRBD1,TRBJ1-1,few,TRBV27,TGTGCCAGCAGACCCAGCGGGACAGGGGGCACTGAAGCTTTCTTT,CASRPSGTGGTEAFF
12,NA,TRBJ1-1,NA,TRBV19,TGTGCCAGTATAGGAGGGAACACTGAAGCTTTCTTT,CASIGGNTEAFF
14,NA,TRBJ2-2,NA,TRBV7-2,TGTGCCAGCGCCAGATCAGGGAACACCGGGGAGCTGTTTTTT,CASARSGNTGELFF
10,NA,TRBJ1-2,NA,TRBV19,TGTGCCAGCAGCAGGGTCGGCTACACCTTC,CASSRVGYTF
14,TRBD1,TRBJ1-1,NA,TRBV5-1,TGCGCCAGCAGCTTTACAGGGGAGAACACTGAAGCTTTCTTT,CASSFTGENTEAFF
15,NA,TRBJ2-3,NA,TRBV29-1,TGCAGCGTTGATTCTCTCCAGGCTAACACAGATACGCAGTATTTT,CSVDSLQANTDTQYF
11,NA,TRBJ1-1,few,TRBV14,TGTGCCAGCAGCCTGGGCACTGAAGCTTTCTTT,CASSLGTEAFF
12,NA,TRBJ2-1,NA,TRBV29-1,TGCAGCGTTGAGGTCTGGGGGCCTGAGCAGTTCTTC,CSVEVWGPEQFF
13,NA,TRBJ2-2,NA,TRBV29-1,TGCAGCGTTGATTTTACAGGGACCGGGGAGCTGTTTTTT,CSVDFTGTGELFF
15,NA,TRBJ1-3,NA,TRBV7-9,TGTGCCAGCAGCTTAGGGTCCAGCTCTGGAAACACCATATATTTT,CASSLGSSSGNTIYF
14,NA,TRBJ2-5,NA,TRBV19,TGTGCCACCACCCCTGGCGGGGCCCAAGAGACCCAGTACTTC,CATTPGGAQETQYF
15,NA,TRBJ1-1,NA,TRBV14,TGTGCCAGCAGCCCATCTCCGGGGGGCGGAATGGCTGCTTTCTTT,CASSPSPGGGMAAFF
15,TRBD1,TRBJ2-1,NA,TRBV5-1,TGCGCCAGCAGCTTGGTAGGACAGGGCTACAATGAGCAGTTCTTC,CASSLVGQGYNEQFF
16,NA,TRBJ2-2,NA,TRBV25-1,TGTGCCAGCAGCCCCCCCGGGACGGGCTTCACCGGGGAGCTGTTTTTT,CASSPPGTGFTGELFF
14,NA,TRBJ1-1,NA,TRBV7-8,TGTGCCAGCAGCATTACGGACACGAACACTGAAGCTTTCTTT,CASSITDTNTEAFF
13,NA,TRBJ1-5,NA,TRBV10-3,TGTGCCATCAGTGAGGGGATGGGGCAGCCCCAGCATTTT,CAISEGMGQPQHF
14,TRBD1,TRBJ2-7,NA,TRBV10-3,TGTGCCATCAGTGACCCGGGACAGGGGTACGAGCAGTACTTC,CAISDPGQGYEQYF
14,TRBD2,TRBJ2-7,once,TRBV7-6,TGTGCCAGCAGCTTCGGGGGGTCTCTCGACGAGCAGTACTTC,CASSFGGSLDEQYF
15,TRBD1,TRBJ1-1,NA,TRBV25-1,TGTGCCAGCAGTGCGCAACAGGGGAGGAACACTGAAGCTTTCTTT,CASSAQQGRNTEAFF
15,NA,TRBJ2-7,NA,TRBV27,TGTGCCAGCAGTAAAAACGACAGACCACCCTACGAGCAGTACTTC,CASSKNDRPPYEQYF
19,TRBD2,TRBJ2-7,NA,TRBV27,TGTGCCAGCAGTTTAACGGGTGTAGCGGGGGGTCTTAGAAAGAACGAGCAGTACTTC,CASSLTGVAGGLRKNEQYF
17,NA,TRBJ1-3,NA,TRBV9,TGTGCCAGCAGCGTAGAGGGTGGGGCAGCTTCTGGAAACACCATATATTTT,CASSVEGGAASGNTIYF
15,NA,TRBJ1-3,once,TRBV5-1,TGCGCCAGCAGTTCCCCGGAGGCACCTGGAAACACCATATATTTT,CASSSPEAPGNTIYF
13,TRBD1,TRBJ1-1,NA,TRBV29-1,TGCAGCGTGGGGGACAGGACCAACACTGAAGCTTTCTTT,CSVGDRTNTEAFF
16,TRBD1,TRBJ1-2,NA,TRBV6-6,TGTGCCAGCAGTTACTCCGGGACAGGGGACAACTATGGCTACACCTTC,CASSYSGTGDNYGYTF
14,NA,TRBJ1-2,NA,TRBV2,TGTGCCAGCAGGCTGGACAGAGAGAGCTATGGCTACACCTTC,CASRLDRESYGYTF
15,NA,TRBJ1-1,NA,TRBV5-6,TGTGCCAGCAGCTTGGGTAGGACAGCTAACACTGAAGCTTTCTTT,CASSLGRTANTEAFF
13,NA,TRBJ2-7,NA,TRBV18,TGTGCCAGCTCACCAAAGGGCCCGGACGAGCAGTACTTC,CASSPKGPDEQYF
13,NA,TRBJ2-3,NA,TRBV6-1,TGTGCCAGCAGTGAAGTTAGCACAGATACGCAGTATTTT,CASSEVSTDTQYF
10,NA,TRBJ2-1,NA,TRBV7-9,TGTGCCAGCAGCTTAGATGAGCAGTTCTTC,CASSLDEQFF
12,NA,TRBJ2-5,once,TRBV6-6,TGTGCCAGCAGTTACGGGGAAGAGACCCAGTACTTC,CASSYGEETQYF
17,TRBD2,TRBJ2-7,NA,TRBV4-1,TGCGCCAGCAGCCAAGGAGTCCTAGCGGGACAATCATACGAGCAGTACTTC,CASSQGVLAGQSYEQYF
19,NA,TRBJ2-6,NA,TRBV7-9,TGTGCCAGCAGCCGAAGACAGATAGGGCGAAGCTCTGGGGCCAACGTCCTGACTTTC,CASSRRQIGRSSGANVLTF
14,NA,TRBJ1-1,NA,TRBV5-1,TGCGCCAGCAGCTCGGCAGGGATGAACACTGAAGCTTTCTTT,CASSSAGMNTEAFF
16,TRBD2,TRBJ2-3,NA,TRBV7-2,TGTGCCAGCGACCGTGGGGCCAGCGGGGGGGCGGATACGCAGTATTTT,CASDRGASGGADTQYF
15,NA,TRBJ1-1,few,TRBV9,TGTGCCAGCAGCTCCCAGGCTCGACGGGACACTGAAGCTTTCTTT,CASSSQARRDTEAFF
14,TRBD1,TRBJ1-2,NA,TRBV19,TGTGCCAGTAGTATAGTAGGGACAGCGTATGGCTACACCTTC,CASSIVGTAYGYTF
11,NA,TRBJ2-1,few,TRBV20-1,TGCAGTGCTAGCCTCCAGGATGAGCAGTTCTTC,CSASLQDEQFF